This entry lists 13 T cell receptor beta chains sequenced from one sample in a study of CD8+ T cells in alopecia areata. Reverse transcription of extracted RNA yielded cDNA, which provided the sequencing template. Assay: immunoSEQ multiplex PCR; the TCRdb copy retains only in-frame clones and omits some. The sample contains 140,000 to 150,000 clones, around three fifths of which appear only once. The sequencing here drew on CD4+ T cells sorted from blood, taken at week 0. Receptors originate from a human donor with alopecia areata.

This clone was seen a few times. The chain links TRBV5-4 to TRBJ2-5; a possible D gene is TRBD2 (5 bases). V was pared by 7 bases and J by 3 bases, with 13 bases between. This CDR3 is 13 amino acids long. Germline-derived CDR1 and CDR2 are SGHNT and YYREEE (reference sequence). In nucleotides, the CDR3 is TGTGCCAGCCACAGCGGTGTAAAAGAGACCCAGTACTTC. It yields the protein CASHSGVKETQYF.

This rearrangement joins TRBV5-6 to TRBJ2-3; 11 positions agree with TRBD2. CDR1 and CDR2 (germline): SGHDT, YYEEEE. The length of the CDR3 is 14 residues. V was clipped by 4 bases and J by 4 bases; unmatched bases: 2. CDR3 region: CASSPLAGADTQYF. CDR3 DNA: TGTGCCAGCAGCCCACTAGCGGGGGCAGATACGCAGTATTTT.

The V and J genes are TRBV6-6 and TRBJ1-5; 10 nucleotides line up with TRBD1. The CDR3 sequence is 15 residues long. The germline V gene has CDR1 MNHNY and CDR2 SVGAGI (reference sequence). V lost 6 bases and J lost 0; bases outside the gene matches: 2. The chain's CDR3 is CASSWTGGSNQPQHF. DNA of the CDR3: TGTGCCAGCAGCTGGACAGGGGGTAGCAATCAGCCCCAGCATTTT.

This chain joins TRBV7-2 and TRBJ2-3; D call uncertain. CDR1 SGHTA and CDR2 FQGNSA come from the germline V gene. V dropped 5 bases and J dropped 2 bases, with 14 bases sitting between them. The CDR3 has 15 residues. The DNA of the CDR3 is TGTGCCAGCAGCCCCCGAGTCAAGGCCACAGATACGCAGTATTTT. It is translated as CASSPRVKATDTQYF.

CDR3 DNA sequence: TGTGCCAGCAGCCGACGGGACTATCCCCTCGAGACCCAGTACTTC. As protein: CASSRRDYPLETQYF. The chain has TRBV4-2 and TRBJ2-5; TRBD2 matches 7 bases. With 4 bases clipped from V and 5 bases from J, the junction kept 10 bases outside the gene matches. The CDR3 is 15 amino acids. Germline lookup yields CDR1 LGHNA and CDR2 YNFKEQ.

This clone was observed a few times. The V call is TRBV29-1, the J call TRBJ2-3; D gene uncertain. V gave up 1 base and J gave up 6 bases, with 11 bases separating them. This CDR3 has 13 residues. From germline, CDR1 is SQVTM and CDR2 ANQGSEA. The CDR3 DNA reads as TGCAGCGTTGAAGGGCAGTCCTCTGATACGCAGTATTTT. Its translation: CSVEGQSSDTQYF.

In its sample, this clone was seen a few times. The chain employs TRBV6-6 and TRBJ1-5; a possible D gene is TRBD1 (5 bases). V lost 7 bases and J 8 bases, leaving 21 bases between the germline ends. This CDR3 contains 15 residues. Germline assignment: CDR1 MNHNY and CDR2 SVGAGI (reference sequence). The CDR3 here is CASILGAQVEKPQHF. Here the CDR3 DNA reads TGTGCCAGCATCTTAGGGGCGCAGGTCGAGAAGCCCCAGCATTTT.

A single count supports this clone. The chain employs TRBV5-1 and TRBJ1-1; tentatively, D is TRBD1 (5 bases). The CDR3 spans 15 residues. Per the germline V gene, CDR1 is SGHRS and CDR2 is YFSETQ. Trimming stripped 0 bases from V and 3 bases from J, with 12 bases between. CDR3 nucleotides: TGCGCCAGCAGCTTGGCCCTGGGGGGTTACACTGAAGCTTTCTTT. This encodes CASSLALGGYTEAFF. The full variable domain, with the rest looked up from reference TRBV5-1 and TRBJ1-1, is KAGVTQTPRYLIKTRGQQVTLSCSPISGHRSVSWYQQTPGQGLQFLFEYFSETQRNKGNFPGRFSGRQFSNSRSEMNVSTLELGDSALYLCASSLALGGYTEAFFGQGTRLTVV.

As concerns this clone: The identical CDR3 is also encoded by other nucleotide sequences in the sample. The chain combines TRBV18 with TRBJ1-5; 10 positions agree with TRBD1. Germline assignment: CDR1 KGHSH and CDR2 LQKENI. The CDR3 runs 15 residues. Trimming took 6 bases from V and 3 from J; bases not matched to a gene: 5. The CDR3 DNA reads TGTGCCAGCTCCCCGGGGACAGGGGTCAATCAGCCCCAGCATTTT. This sequence encodes CASSPGTGVNQPQHF.

V and J are TRBV30 and TRBJ2-1; 7 bases are a match to TRBD2. CDR1 is GTSNPN, CDR2 SVGIG, per germline (reference sequence). Trimming cost V 2 bases and J 0 bases; bases outside gene matches: 10. The CDR3 extends over 17 amino acids. The CDR3 nucleotides read TGTGCCTGGAGTTTTCTTGGAGCGGGGAGCTCCTACAATGAGCAGTTCTTC. This sequence encodes CAWSFLGAGSSYNEQFF. Full variable domain (remainder filled in from reference TRBV30 and TRBJ2-1): SQTIHQWPATLVQPVGSPLSLECTVEGTSNPNLYWYRQAAGRGLQLLFYSVGIGQISSEVPQNLSASRPQDRQFILSSKKLLLSDSGFYLCAWSFLGAGSSYNEQFFGPGTRLTVL.

The chain couples TRBV23-1 to TRBJ1-6, with D hard to call. TRBV23-1 is filed as an ORF, its function uncertain. The CDR3 has 15 amino acids. V lost 0 bases and J lost 9, with 12 bases in between. The CDR3 DNA follows: TGCGCCAGCAGTCAATCAGGAGGCCATGGTTCACCCCTCCACTTT. This sequence encodes CASSQSGGHGSPLHF.

Remarks on this clone: One end of the junction varies from germline; a read error may be responsible. This chain joins TRBV7-7 and TRBJ2-5; D gene unclear. Germline CDR1 reads SSHAT; CDR2 reads FNYEAQ (reference sequence). The CDR3 is 14 amino acids. CDR3 in amino acids: CASSRSWGQETQYF. The CDR3 DNA reads TGTGCTAGCAGCCGCTCCTGGGGACAAGAGACCCAGTACTTC. The full variable domain, rest sourced from reference TRBV7-7 and TRBJ2-5, is GAGVSQSPRYKVTKRGQDVTLRCDPISSHATLYWYQQALGQGPEFLTYFNYEAQPDKSGLPSDRFSAERPEGSISTLTIQRTEQRDSAMYRCASSRSWGQETQYFGPGTRLLVL.

The chain links TRBV4-2 to TRBJ2-2; a weak D match, TRBD2 (6 bases). This CDR3 contains 15 residues. The germline gives CDR1 LGHNA, CDR2 YNFKEQ. V lost 2 bases and J 3 bases, leaving 10 bases between the germline ends. The CDR3 is CASSQPGEYTGELFF. The CDR3 coding sequence is TGTGCCAGCAGCCAACCGGGGGAGTACACCGGGGAGCTGTTTTTT.